Each of the 5 T cell receptor beta chains below was sequenced from the same sample in a study of graft-versus-host responses after intestinal transplantation. Profiled with immunoSEQ multiplex PCR; TCRdb holds only in-frame clones, not every one. The data contain roughly 28,000 clones, 85% to 95% of them singletons. Sequences were derived from PBMCs, sampled around 70 days after intestinal transplant. The receptor set was obtained from a human patient who received an intestinal transplant, so some T cells may come from the graft donor.

This clone occurred a few times. The chain is built from TRBV30 and TRBJ1-5; D is perhaps TRBD1 (6 bases). V lost 2 bases to trimming and J lost 4 bases, with 12 bases between them. The CDR3 totals 14 residues. Germline lookup yields CDR1 GTSNPN and CDR2 SVGIG (reference sequence). CDR3 nucleotides: TGTGCCTGGAGTTGGGGGCCGGGAAATCAGCCCCAGCATTTT. Translating gives CAWSWGPGNQPQHF.

V gene TRBV27 combines with J gene TRBJ1-1; D ambiguous. V gave up 3 bases and J gave up 8 bases, with 10 bases separating them. In germline, CDR1 is MNHEY, CDR2 SMNVEV (reference sequence). The CDR3 consists of 12 residues. The CDR3 bases are TGTGCCAGCAGTTTTAGTTTGGGGGAAGCTTTCTTT. Its translation: CASSFSLGEAFF.

The chain carries TRBV7-3 and TRBJ2-2, with 9 positions matching TRBD1. Per germline, CDR1 SGHTA and CDR2 FQGTGA. The CDR3 spans 14 residues. The J segment lost 3 bases and the V segment lost 6 bases, leaving 2 bases of the junction unmatched. CDR3 DNA: TGTGCCAGCAGAGGGGACAGGGACACCGGGGAGCTGTTTTTT. It encodes CASRGDRDTGELFF.

The chain links TRBV7-9 to TRBJ2-3, with D perhaps TRBD2 (5 bases). This CDR3 contains 14 residues. The germline V and J ends were trimmed by 2 bases and 6 bases, with 12 bases remaining between them. From germline, CDR1 is SEHNR and CDR2 FQNEAQ (reference sequence). The CDR3: CASSLYGMEDTQYF. The CDR3 nucleotides read TGTGCCAGCAGCTTATACGGGATGGAGGATACGCAGTATTTT.

This sequence joins TRBV28 and TRBJ1-3, with 8 bases that match TRBD1. Germline CDR1 reads MDHEN; CDR2 reads SYDVKM. J lost 10 bases, V lost 3 bases, and 8 bases had no gene match. The CDR3 consists of 14 residues. CDR3 sequence: CASSLTGATRTIYF. CDR3 coding DNA: TGTGCCAGCAGTTTGACAGGGGCCACAAGAACCATATATTTT.